What follows are 4 T cell receptor beta chains derived from one specimen sequenced in a study of T-cell memory formation after mild COVID-19. From the 5' RACE reads, TCRdb called clonotypes with MiXCR, one entry per CDR3 protein. The sample lists 350,000 to 400,000 distinct CDR3 sequences, roughly an eighth occurring once. The sequenced sample was PBMCs or a T cell subset sorted from them (not recorded which). The receptors come from a man aged 18 to 29 who had mild COVID-19 (a few samples of this study predate the infection). Cell type and time point are not known.

The rearrangement joins TRBV7-8 to TRBJ1-5; 9 bases are shared with TRBD1. Germline lookup yields CDR1 SGHVS and CDR2 FQNEAQ. The CDR3 has 17 amino acids. Trimming removed 3 bases from V and 4 bases from J; junction bases left unmatched: 10. The CDR3 DNA reads TGTGCCAGCAGCTTGTGGTCCGGGACAGGGAAGAATCAGCCCCAGCATTTT. This sequence encodes CASSLWSGTGKNQPQHF. The entire variable domain, with the rest obtained from reference TRBV7-8 and TRBJ1-5, is as follows: GAGVSQSPRYKVAKRGQDVALRCDPISGHVSLFWYQQALGQGPEFLTYFQNEAQLDKSGLPSDRFFAERPEGSVSTLKIQRTQQEDSAVYLCASSLWSGTGKNQPQHFGDGTRLSIL.

This clonotype has just a few counts. The J gene is TRBJ2-3, the V gene TRBV5-1, with TRBD2 matching over 11 bases. After removal of 0 bases from V and 2 bases from J, the junction contained 11 bases not matched to a gene. In germline, CDR1 is SGHRS, CDR2 YFSETQ. The CDR3 spans 19 residues. For the CDR3, the DNA is TGCGCCAGCAGCTTGGCCGGGACTAGCGGATCCGTTACCACAGATACGCAGTATTTT. This codes for CASSLAGTSGSVTTDTQYF.

The chain couples TRBV6-5 to TRBJ1-1; unclear D gene. CDR1 is MNHEY, CDR2 SVGAGI, per germline. The CDR3 totals 14 residues. V was trimmed by 6 bases and J by 0 bases, leaving 11 bases between them. CDR3 region: CASRDLTVNTEAFF. The CDR3 region has the DNA TGTGCCAGCAGGGACCTAACGGTGAACACTGAAGCTTTCTTT.

The chain uses TRBV28 and TRBJ1-1; D may be TRBD1 (5 bases). Germline V CDR1 and CDR2: MDHEN, SYDVKM. The CDR3 spans 16 residues. Trimming left V 5 bases short and J 4 bases short, with 20 bases between. The CDR3 reads CASSPPRGGKGTEAFF. In DNA, the CDR3 is TGTGCCAGCAGTCCTCCTCGGGGGGGAAAAGGCACTGAAGCTTTCTTT.